These 5 T cell receptor beta chains were sequenced from one sample in a study of blood T cell repertoires in COVID-19. Libraries were prepared by immunoSEQ multiplex PCR; TCRdb keeps only in-frame clonotypes and omits some of them. The sample contains roughly 140,000 clones, 80% to 90% of which appear only once. Sequencing was done on a sample of peripheral blood. The receptor source for this set is a woman between 50 and 59 years old with acute or convalescent COVID-19.

CDR3 residues: CAWSVLSGGTDTQYF. The CDR3 nucleotides read TGTGCCTGGAGTGTACTGAGCGGGGGAACAGATACGCAGTATTTT. The genes are TRBV30 and TRBJ2-3, with 8 bases lining up with TRBD2. Germline V CDR1 and CDR2: GTSNPN, SVGIG (reference sequence). The CDR3 runs to 15 residues. The trim removed 0 bases at V and 3 bases at J, leaving 5 bases unmatched.

CDR3 loop: CASSRVQGNTEAFF. The CDR3 region has the DNA TGTGCCAGCAGCCGAGTACAGGGGAACACTGAAGCTTTCTTT. V usage is TRBV3-1 (or the pseudogene TRBV3-2) and J usage is TRBJ1-1; tentative D call: TRBD1 (6 bases). Between the trimmed V and J ends, which lost 4 bases and 1 base, there was a span of 10 bases. CDR1 and CDR2 from the germline V gene are LGHDT and YNNKEL (reference sequence). This CDR3 spans 14 amino acids.

This chain joins TRBV5-1 and TRBJ2-5; 13 bases map to TRBD2. CDR1 and CDR2 from the germline V gene are SGHRS and YFSETQ. This CDR3 region has 17 residues. J was trimmed by 5 bases and V by 3 bases; bases with no gene match: 10. Here the CDR3 reads CASSWGTSGGAEETQYF. DNA for the CDR3: TGCGCCAGCAGCTGGGGAACTAGCGGGGGGGCCGAGGAGACCCAGTACTTC.

The chain employs TRBV7-2 and TRBJ2-3; D possibly corresponds to TRBD2 (6 bases). Germline V lookup: CDR1 SGHTA, CDR2 FQGNSA. The CDR3 is made up of 14 amino acids. Between the trimmed V and J ends, which lost 2 bases and 0 bases, there was a span of 6 bases. The CDR3 coding sequence is TGTGCCAGCAGCTTAAGCGGGAGCACAGATACGCAGTATTTT. Its protein is CASSLSGSTDTQYF.

This chain joins TRBV2 and TRBJ1-5; TRBD1 is a possible D gene (6 bases). The CDR3 length is 15 residues. Germline lookup yields CDR1 SNHLY and CDR2 FYNNEI. Trimming left V 3 bases short and J 0 bases short, with 9 bases between. The chain's CDR3 is CASSEDRHSNQPQHF. Here the CDR3 DNA reads TGTGCCAGCAGTGAGGACAGACATAGCAATCAGCCCCAGCATTTT.